Listed here is a single T cell receptor (beta chain). Its antigen is currently unknown. The sample originates from a study of T cell responses to AZD1222 COVID-19 vaccine. Overall study context: Timing groups of about 4 and about 12 weeks for second doses were pooled. Study-wide results and limits: Recipients of AZD1222 seropositive at baseline numbered only 6 or 7. Once two AZD1222 doses were given, Spike-specific TCR breadth and depth went up.

The CDR3 totals 14 residues. V dropped 6 bases and J dropped 4; count of bases not matched to a gene: 8. CDR1 is ENHRY, CDR2 SYGVKD, per germline. The method was immunoSEQ multiplex PCR; TCRdb's version includes in-frame clones alone and lacks a portion of them. The table has about 140,000 clones, approximately 90% seen once. The source material was peripheral blood, sampled on day 0 of AZD1222 vaccination. The source of this sequence is an adult in good health. The rearrangement uses TRBV10-3 and TRBJ1-1, with TRBD1 identical over 7 bases. CDR3 amino acids: CAISLTGFATEAFF. The CDR3 bases are TGTGCCATCAGCTTGACAGGGTTTGCCACTGAAGCTTTCTTT.